One and the same sample provided the 7 T cell receptor beta chains below, sequenced in a study of blood T cell repertoires in COVID-19. Data came from immunoSEQ multiplex PCR; TCRdb stores just in-frame clones and leaves some out. The table lists around 260,000 clones, roughly 90% of them singletons. Specimen: peripheral blood. The source of these receptors is a human donor in a cohort sampled during active COVID-19.

This chain connects TRBV19 to TRBJ2-7; D possibly corresponds to TRBD1 (5 bases). Deletions cut 3 bases from V and 1 base from J, with 13 bases between. The germline V gene encodes CDR1 LNHDA and CDR2 SQIVND (reference sequence). The CDR3 has 15 residues. The CDR3 here is CASSIQGSPSYEQYF. The CDR3, as DNA: TGTGCCAGTAGTATTCAGGGTTCACCGTCCTACGAGCAGTACTTC.

This chain joins TRBV9 and TRBJ1-1; unclear D gene. This CDR3 is 13 amino acids long. The V gene lost 0 bases and the J gene lost 3 bases, with 6 bases spanning the gap. Per germline, CDR1 SGDLS and CDR2 YYNGEE. The DNA for the CDR3 is TGTGCCAGCAGCGTAGCTCTTTACACTGAAGCTTTCTTT. Its protein is CASSVALYTEAFF.

This clone was seen more than once but under ten times. J is TRBJ1-1 and V is TRBV25-1; D may be TRBD1 (5 bases). V gave up 3 bases and J gave up 11 bases, with 25 bases separating them. This CDR3 contains 16 residues. The germline CDR1 and CDR2 sequences are MGHDK and SYGVNS. Here the CDR3 reads CASSDTKGFLFAGAFF. The CDR3 nucleotides read TGTGCCAGCAGTGATACCAAGGGGTTCCTCTTCGCGGGGGCTTTCTTT.

V gene TRBV24-1 combines with J gene TRBJ2-1, with TRBD1 matching over 10 bases. CDR1 is KGHDR, CDR2 SFDVKD, per germline. The CDR3 is made up of 15 amino acids. V dropped 3 bases and J dropped 8; count of bases not matched to a gene: 6. CDR3 nucleotide sequence: TGTGCCACCAGTGATAGGGACAGGGGTTACCATGAGCAGTTCTTC. It encodes CATSDRDRGYHEQFF.

This clone was picked up one time. V gene TRBV5-6 combines with J gene TRBJ2-7; TRBD2 aligns across 9 bases. The CDR3 spans 15 residues. Germline V CDR1 and CDR2: SGHDT, YYEEEE. V lost 1 base to trimming and J lost 6 bases; unmatched junction nucleotides: 8. CDR3 residues: CASSLFSRGGSEQYF. CDR3 in DNA: TGTGCCAGCAGCTTGTTCTCGCGGGGGGGCAGCGAGCAGTACTTC. Using reference TRBV5-6 and TRBJ2-7 for the parts outside the CDR3, the full variable domain is DAGVTQSPTHLIKTRGQQVTLRCSPKSGHDTVSWYQQALGQGPQFIFQYYEEEERQRGNFPDRFSGHQFPNYSSELNVNALLLGDSALYLCASSLFSRGGSEQYFGPGTRLTVT.

The chain uses TRBV28 and TRBJ2-7, with TRBD2 as a possible D gene (6 bases). Germline V gene sequence: CDR1 MDHEN, CDR2 SYDVKM. The CDR3 is 13 residues long. The V end lost 7 bases, the J end lost 5 bases, and 15 bases lay between the germline ends. Here the CDR3 reads CASTMAGSHEQYF. CDR3 nucleotides: TGTGCCAGCACCATGGCCGGGAGCCACGAGCAGTACTTC.

The CDR3 bases are TGTGCCACCAGTGATTTCGGCCTAGCAAGTGAGCAGTTCTTC. The encoded protein is CATSDFGLASEQFF. The chain combines TRBV24-1 with TRBJ2-1; maybe TRBD2 (5 bases). The CDR3 runs 14 residues. Germline CDR1 reads KGHDR; CDR2 reads SFDVKD. Trimming removed 1 base at V and 9 bases at J, with 12 bases between.